This T cell receptor beta chain is from a study of Graves' ophthalmopathy and Graves' hyperthyroidism. RNA transcripts were the source from which TCR beta CDR3 regions were amplified. First-round RT-PCR employed HTBI primers, with a second-round multiplex PCR after it. MiXCR, run by TCRdb on the multiplex PCR reads, gives a single entry per CDR3 protein. The table has 740,000 or so distinct CDR3 sequences, around 40% seen once. The germline V gene has CDR1 KGHDR and CDR2 SFDVKD. This CDR3 is built from 12 residues. V was cut by 8 bases and J by 7 bases, with 14 bases left in between. The chain uses TRBV24-1 and TRBJ2-7; perhaps TRBD2 as D (5 bases). The receptor was isolated from an adult man with Graves' ophthalmopathy. The sequenced material came from peripheral blood. The CDR3 is CATIPGVEEQYF. CDR3 nucleotides: TGTGCCACCATACCCGGGGTGGAGGAGCAGTACTTC.